The 2 T cell receptor beta chains in this list originate from one sample, sequenced in a study of blood T cells in healthy people across ages. A second about 7 to 12 cycle PCR used barcoded and J-beta primers. TCRdb recomputed calls from the 5' RACE reads with MiXCR, one row per CDR3 protein. This sample yields some 1.6 million distinct CDR3 sequences, of which 30% to 40% are seen a single time; roughly 10% belongs to the top ten. The sequenced sample consisted of blood. The source of these receptors is a woman aged 25 to 39 in good health.

This sequence joins TRBV20-1 and TRBJ2-1; D may be TRBD2 (5 bases). Germline V CDR1 and CDR2: DFQATT, SNEGSKA (reference sequence). The CDR3 is made up of 14 amino acids. The ends were cut back, 3 bases at V and 7 bases at J, with 16 bases in the middle. The chain's CDR3 is CSASPRRFTNEQFF. DNA for the CDR3: TGCAGTGCTAGCCCCAGGAGGTTTACGAATGAGCAGTTCTTC.

This clonotype has just a few counts. This chain joins TRBV21-1 and TRBJ2-7; TRBD1, the D gene given by the table, was not confirmed from the DNA. TRBV21-1 is recorded as a pseudogene. This CDR3 contains 16 residues. The CDR3 is CASSIVSGAPSYEQYF. The CDR3 nucleotides are TGTGCCAGCAGCATAGTTAGCGGCGCCCCTTCCTACGAGCAGTACTTC.